This entry lists 20 T cell receptor beta chains sequenced from one sample in a study of T cell repertoires in cytomegalovirus infection. TCRdb ran MiXCR on the reads and lists one entry per CDR3 protein. The sample holds about 600,000 distinct CDR3 sequences; 24% are singletons and the top ten take less than 10%. Material: CD8+ T cells from PBMCs. The receptors shown here come from a human donor in good health (CMV status not recorded). Some clones in this sample may be carry-over from other donors' samples.

This clonotype was detected only a few times. V is TRBV5-1 and J is TRBJ1-5; a weak D match, TRBD1 (5 bases). The germline V and J ends were trimmed by 2 bases and 7 bases, with 10 bases remaining between them. Germline values: CDR1 SGHRS, CDR2 YFSETQ. The CDR3 runs 13 residues. CDR3 protein: CASSFLGEQPQHF. CDR3 bases: TGCGCCAGCAGCTTTCTAGGGGAACAGCCCCAGCATTTT.

This clonotype appeared many times. The chain has TRBV12-3 or TRBV12-4 and TRBJ2-1, with D tentatively TRBD1 (5 bases). The CDR3 has 17 amino acids. V was trimmed by 3 bases and J by 6 bases, leaving 21 bases between them. Written as DNA, the CDR3 is TGTGCCAGCAGTTTGGTTGGTCTCCAGGGCGGTTTCAATGAGCAGTTCTTC. This translates into CASSLVGLQGGFNEQFF.

This clonotype came up many times. The gene calls are TRBV28 and TRBJ2-7; TRBD1 matches at 7 bases. CDR3 length equals 13 residues. Germline V gene lookup returns CDR1 MDHEN and CDR2 SYDVKM. The V gene end was trimmed by 6 bases and the J gene end by 1 base; junction bases not matched to a gene: 3. CDR3 loop: CASSHRGSYEQYV. The CDR3 nucleotides are TGTGCCAGCAGCCACAGGGGATCCTACGAGCAGTACGTC.

The chain couples TRBV9 to TRBJ2-2; D uncertain. The germline V gene encodes CDR1 SGDLS and CDR2 YYNGEE. V lost 0 bases to trimming and J lost 0 bases, with 9 bases between them. There are 16 residues in the CDR3. The CDR3 coding sequence is TGTGCCAGCAGCGTAGAAATGGGCCCGAACACCGGGGAGCTGTTTTTT. It codes for CASSVEMGPNTGELFF.

In this sample, this clonotype turned up a few times. J is TRBJ2-1 and V is TRBV4-1, with D perhaps being TRBD1 or TRBD2 (5 bases each). This CDR3 has 17 residues. Germline CDR1 reads MGHRA; CDR2 reads YSYEKL. The V gene lost 0 bases and the J gene lost 6 bases, with 18 bases spanning the gap. In DNA form, the CDR3 reads TGCGCCAGCAGCCAAGATAACAGCGGTGGGGCCTCCAATGAGCAGTTCTTC. Translated: CASSQDNSGGASNEQFF.

This clonotype was detected only a few times. The junction does not match germline at one end; this may be a read error. V usage is TRBV27 and J usage is TRBJ2-1; unclear D gene. From germline, CDR1 is MNHEY and CDR2 SMNVEV (reference sequence). This CDR3 has 11 amino acids. CDR3: CATSIYNEQFF. The CDR3 DNA is TGTGCCACCAGTATCTACAATGAGCAGTTCTTC.

The table lists this clonotype with a few counts. The rearrangement joins TRBV6-5 to TRBJ1-1, with D hard to call. The CDR3 length is 15 residues. With 2 bases removed from V and 1 base from J, the gap between germline ends came to 11 bases. Germline V gives CDR1 MNHEY, CDR2 SVGAGI. CDR3 DNA sequence: TGTGCCAGCAGTTACGGTGTGGGCCGGAACACTGAAGCTTTCTTT. This codes for CASSYGVGRNTEAFF.

This sequence joins TRBV10-3 and TRBJ2-7; the match to TRBD1 covers 8 bases. The germline V gene encodes CDR1 ENHRY and CDR2 SYGVKD. CDR3 length: 17 residues. After removal of 4 bases from V and 2 bases from J, the junction contained 13 bases not matched to a gene. The CDR3 sequence is CAISVPSSDRGPYEQYF. CDR3 nucleotide sequence: TGTGCCATCAGTGTCCCCAGCTCAGACAGGGGCCCCTACGAGCAGTACTTC.

This CDR3 reads CSVFRDATEAFF. The CDR3 nucleotides read TGCAGCGTCTTCCGGGACGCCACTGAAGCTTTCTTT. The rearrangement uses TRBV29-1 and TRBJ1-1; D perhaps matches TRBD1 (5 bases). V lost 6 bases and J 4 bases, leaving 12 bases between the germline ends. Germline loops: CDR1 SQVTM, CDR2 ANQGSEA. The CDR3 runs to 12 residues.

The V call is TRBV6-5, the J call TRBJ1-3; D is ambiguous. The CDR3 consists of 17 residues. The ends were cut back, 6 bases at V and 0 bases at J, with 18 bases in the middle. Germline loops: CDR1 MNHEY, CDR2 SVGAGI. CDR3: CASRPTEGLGSGNTIYF. CDR3 coding DNA: TGTGCCAGCAGGCCTACGGAGGGTTTAGGCTCTGGAAACACCATATATTTT.

About this clonotype: A much larger clonotype is one base distant, so this may be a read error. This chain connects TRBV7-4 to TRBJ2-7; unclear D gene. Germline V CDR1 and CDR2: SGHVT, SQSDAQ. V lost 1 base and J 0 bases, leaving 13 bases between the germline ends. This CDR3 is built from 16 residues. Written as DNA, the CDR3 is TGTGCCAGCAGCTTAGAGGCTTGGCCGAGCTCCTACGAGCAGTACTTC. Protein product: CASSLEAWPSSYEQYF.

This chain links TRBV12-3 or TRBV12-4 with TRBJ1-6; TRBD1 is a possible D gene (5 bases). CDR3 length: 14 amino acids. Deletions cut 6 bases from V and 8 bases from J, with 14 bases between. The CDR3 here is CASSLGPRDSPLHF. The CDR3 bases are TGTGCCAGCAGCCTGGGACCGAGGGATTCACCCCTCCACTTT.

This clonotype was counted many times. The gene calls are TRBV7-8 and TRBJ2-5; possibly TRBD2 for D (5 bases). The V gene lost 1 base and the J gene lost 5 bases, with 14 bases spanning the gap. Germline CDR1 is SGHVS and CDR2 is FQNEAQ. The CDR3 has 15 residues. CDR3 in DNA: TGTGCCAGCAGCTTAGTTGGGAGCTCCGGGGAGACCCAGTACTTC. This translates into CASSLVGSSGETQYF.

To note about this clonotype: A junction end diverges from the germline sequence, so it may reflect a read error. The genes are TRBV11-3 and TRBJ2-2; D is perhaps TRBD2 (5 bases). Per germline, CDR1 SGHNT and CDR2 YENEEA. This CDR3 comprises 14 residues. CDR3 region: CASSSELNTGVLFF. The CDR3 DNA reads TGTGCCAGCAGCTCTGAGTTGAACACCGGGGTGCTGTTTTTT.

As to this clonotype: A much larger clonotype is one base distant, so this may be a read error. The J gene is TRBJ1-5, the V gene TRBV7-4; perhaps TRBD2 as D (6 bases). Gene TRBJ2-3 matches the end of the DNA better, so the J call may be wrong. The CDR3 runs 15 residues. Per germline, CDR1 SGHVT and CDR2 SQSDAQ. CDR3: CASSPPGRGYQPQYF. CDR3 nucleotides: TGTGCCAGCAGCCCCCCGGGTCGGGGGTATCAGCCCCAGTATTTT.

A few counts support this clonotype. This chain links TRBV6-6 with TRBJ2-7, with 14 bases fitting TRBD2. Germline-derived CDR1 and CDR2 are MNHNY and SVGAGI (reference sequence). The CDR3 length is 15 residues. With 7 bases clipped from V and 5 bases from J, the junction kept 7 bases outside the gene matches. CDR3 residues: CASNPGTSGGNEQYF. The CDR3 DNA follows: TGTGCCAGCAACCCCGGGACTAGCGGGGGTAACGAGCAGTACTTC.

This clonotype was detected ten times or more. J is TRBJ1-6 and V is TRBV7-6; no clear D. This CDR3 contains 15 residues. CDR1 and CDR2 from the germline V gene are SGHVS and FNYEAQ. V was cut by 7 bases and J by 8 bases, with 18 bases left in between. The CDR3 reads CASTDDPSGDSPLHF. CDR3 sequence (DNA): TGTGCCAGCACCGACGACCCTTCGGGCGATTCACCCCTCCACTTT.

The chain couples TRBV14 to TRBJ2-1; 8 nucleotides match TRBD1. Trimming at V came to 0 bases and at J to 4 bases, leaving 8 bases not matched to a gene. CDR3 size: 17 residues. Germline V gene lookup returns CDR1 SGHDN and CDR2 FVKESK. CDR3 residues: CASSQEDRVDLYNEQFF. CDR3 nucleotide sequence: TGTGCCAGCAGCCAAGAGGACAGGGTCGATTTATACAATGAGCAGTTCTTC.

This clonotype was seen many times. The rearrangement joins TRBV7-9 to TRBJ2-5; 7 bases map to TRBD1. Germline loops: CDR1 SEHNR, CDR2 FQNEAQ (reference sequence). V lost 6 bases, J lost 1 base, and 5 bases stayed unmatched. The CDR3 totals 14 residues. In nucleotides, the CDR3 is TGTGCCAGCAGGGGACAGAGCACCCAAGAGACCCAGTACTTC. Protein sequence: CASRGQSTQETQYF.

V gene TRBV6-1 combines with J gene TRBJ1-4; D unresolved. From germline, CDR1 is MNHNS and CDR2 SASEGT. This CDR3 comprises 13 residues. The V end was cut by 10 bases, the J end by 3 bases, with 12 bases between. CDR3 sequence: CAILDGSNEKLFF. CDR3 sequence (DNA): TGTGCCATCTTGGACGGGTCTAATGAAAAACTGTTTTTT.